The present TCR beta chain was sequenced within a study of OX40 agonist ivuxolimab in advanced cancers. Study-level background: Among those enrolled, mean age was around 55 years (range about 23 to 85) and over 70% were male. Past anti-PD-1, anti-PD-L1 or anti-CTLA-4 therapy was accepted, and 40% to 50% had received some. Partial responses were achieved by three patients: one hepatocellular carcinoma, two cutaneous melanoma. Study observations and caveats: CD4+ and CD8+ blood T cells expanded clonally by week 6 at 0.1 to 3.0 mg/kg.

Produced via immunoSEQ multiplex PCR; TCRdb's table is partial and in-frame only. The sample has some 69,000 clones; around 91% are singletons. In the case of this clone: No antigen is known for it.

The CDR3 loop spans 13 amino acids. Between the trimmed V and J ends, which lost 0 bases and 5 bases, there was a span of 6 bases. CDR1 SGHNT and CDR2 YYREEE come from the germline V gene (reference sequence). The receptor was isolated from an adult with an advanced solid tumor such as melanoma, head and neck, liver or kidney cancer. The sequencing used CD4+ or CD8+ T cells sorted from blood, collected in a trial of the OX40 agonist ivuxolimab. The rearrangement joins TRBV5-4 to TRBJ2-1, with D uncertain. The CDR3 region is CASSLAQNNEQFF. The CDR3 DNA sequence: TGTGCCAGCAGCTTGGCCCAGAACAATGAGCAGTTCTTC.